Listed below are T cell receptor beta chains from one sample, sequenced in a study of shared clonotypes between healthy human individuals. Repertoires were generated with immunoSEQ multiplex PCR, while TCRdb's copy carries only in-frame clones and drops some. This repertoire shows about 1.5 million clones, roughly 95% found once; its top ten account for roughly 1.2%. The sequenced sample was naive CD4+ T cells sorted from blood. The receptor source for this set is a young man in good health. The CDR3 runs from the conserved cysteine through the conserved F or W. Each record gives: CDR3 protein, CDR3 DNA, V gene, D gene, clone size, J gene. A D gene is named only where the DNA matches it firmly. Some rows have no size entry. The others give once, few or many, or a class for an expanded clone.

CDR3 protein: CASSPYRDGISPLHF
CDR3 DNA: TGTGCCAGCAGCCCATATAGGGACGGGATTTCACCCCTCCACTTT
V gene: TRBV11-2
D gene: NA
clone size: NA
J gene: TRBJ1-6

CDR3 protein: CASSPPLADQETQYF
CDR3 DNA: TGTGCCAGCTCACCCCCCTTAGCGGACCAAGAGACCCAGTACTTC
V gene: TRBV18
D gene: NA
clone size: NA
J gene: TRBJ2-5

CDR3 protein: CASSTRTGGLYNEQFF
CDR3 DNA: TGTGCCAGCAGTACTCGGACAGGGGGACTGTACAATGAGCAGTTCTTC
V gene: TRBV27
D gene: TRBD1
clone size: NA
J gene: TRBJ2-1

CDR3 protein: CASSPTQPSDTQYF
CDR3 DNA: TGTGCCAGCAGCCCCACCCAACCGTCGGATACGCAGTATTTT
V gene: TRBV11-2
D gene: NA
clone size: NA
J gene: TRBJ2-3

CDR3 protein: CASSLTKSYEQYF
CDR3 DNA: TGTGCCAGCAGCTTAACGAAATCCTACGAGCAGTACTTC
V gene: TRBV7-9
D gene: NA
clone size: NA
J gene: TRBJ2-7

CDR3 protein: CASLDARTNTEAFF
CDR3 DNA: TGTGCCAGCTTAGACGCGAGGACGAACACTGAAGCTTTCTTT
V gene: TRBV2
D gene: NA
clone size: NA
J gene: TRBJ1-1

CDR3 protein: CASSPLDSSGTEAFF
CDR3 DNA: TGTGCCAGCTCACCTCTGGACAGTAGTGGCACTGAAGCTTTCTTT
V gene: TRBV18
D gene: NA
clone size: NA
J gene: TRBJ1-1

CDR3 protein: CASSRDISRLAYEQYF
CDR3 DNA: TGTGCCAGTAGTCGGGACATCTCTCGACTAGCCTACGAGCAGTACTTC
V gene: TRBV19
D gene: NA
clone size: NA
J gene: TRBJ2-7

CDR3 protein: CASSPFIDNEQFF
CDR3 DNA: TGCGCCAGCAGCCCATTTATAGACAATGAGCAGTTCTTC
V gene: TRBV5-1
D gene: NA
clone size: NA
J gene: TRBJ2-1

CDR3 protein: CASSPDRDEAFF
CDR3 DNA: TGTGCCAGCTCACCGGACAGGGATGAAGCTTTCTTT
V gene: TRBV18
D gene: TRBD1
clone size: NA
J gene: TRBJ1-1

CDR3 protein: CASSPSTTLYNEQFF
CDR3 DNA: TGCGCCAGCAGCCCGTCGACCACATTATACAATGAGCAGTTCTTC
V gene: TRBV5-1
D gene: NA
clone size: NA
J gene: TRBJ2-1

CDR3 protein: CSVIRGQGDTEAFF
CDR3 DNA: TGCAGCGTTATCCGGGGACAGGGGGACACTGAAGCTTTCTTT
V gene: TRBV29-1
D gene: TRBD1
clone size: NA
J gene: TRBJ1-1

CDR3 protein: CASSILYNEQFF
CDR3 DNA: TGTGCCAGCAGTATCTTGTACAATGAGCAGTTCTTC
V gene: TRBV28
D gene: NA
clone size: NA
J gene: TRBJ2-1

CDR3 protein: CASSLGTGLAPDTQYF
CDR3 DNA: TGCGCCAGCAGCTTGGGCACAGGGTTGGCCCCAGATACGCAGTATTTT
V gene: TRBV5-1
D gene: NA
clone size: NA
J gene: TRBJ2-3

CDR3 protein: CASSFQQGGYNEQFF
CDR3 DNA: TGCGCCAGCAGCTTTCAACAGGGGGGATACAATGAGCAGTTCTTC
V gene: TRBV5-1
D gene: TRBD1
clone size: NA
J gene: TRBJ2-1

CDR3 protein: CASSPLRAGGLYNEQFF
CDR3 DNA: TGTGCCAGCTCACCATTAAGGGCAGGGGGGTTGTACAATGAGCAGTTCTTC
V gene: TRBV18
D gene: NA
clone size: NA
J gene: TRBJ2-1

CDR3 protein: CASSPIPSSYEQYF
CDR3 DNA: TGTGCCAGCTCACCAATCCCCTCCTCCTACGAGCAGTACTTC
V gene: TRBV18
D gene: NA
clone size: few
J gene: TRBJ2-7

CDR3 protein: CASSQDLRRFATNEKLFF
CDR3 DNA: TGCGCCAGCAGCCAAGATCTAAGGCGATTTGCAACTAATGAAAAACTGTTTTTT
V gene: TRBV4-3
D gene: NA
clone size: NA
J gene: TRBJ1-4

CDR3 protein: CASPGGRGNEKLFF
CDR3 DNA: TGTGCCAGTCCCGGGGGGCGGGGTAATGAAAAACTGTTTTTT
V gene: TRBV19
D gene: NA
clone size: NA
J gene: TRBJ1-4

CDR3 protein: CASSQDWQGPYGYTF
CDR3 DNA: TGTGCCAGCAGCCAAGATTGGCAGGGACCCTATGGCTACACCTTC
V gene: TRBV14
D gene: NA
clone size: NA
J gene: TRBJ1-2

CDR3 protein: CASSFGGGDTYEQYF
CDR3 DNA: TGCGCCAGCAGCTTTGGGGGCGGGGATACCTACGAGCAGTACTTC
V gene: TRBV5-1
D gene: NA
clone size: NA
J gene: TRBJ2-7

CDR3 protein: CASSFRPATRETQYF
CDR3 DNA: TGTGCCAGCAGCTTTAGGCCTGCGACACGCGAGACCCAGTACTTC
V gene: TRBV7-8
D gene: NA
clone size: NA
J gene: TRBJ2-5

CDR3 protein: CASSLHRQGQREKLFF
CDR3 DNA: TGTGCCAGCAGCTTGCACCGACAGGGGCAGAGAGAAAAACTGTTTTTT
V gene: TRBV5-6
D gene: TRBD1
clone size: NA
J gene: TRBJ1-4

CDR3 protein: CASTPDISTDTQYF
CDR3 DNA: TGTGCCAGTACCCCAGACATTAGCACAGATACGCAGTATTTT
V gene: TRBV2
D gene: NA
clone size: NA
J gene: TRBJ2-3

CDR3 protein: CASSLYRTAYEQYF
CDR3 DNA: TGTGCCAGCAGCCTCTATAGGACAGCCTACGAGCAGTACTTC
V gene: TRBV5-6
D gene: NA
clone size: NA
J gene: TRBJ2-7

CDR3 protein: CASSSGSGYNQPQHF
CDR3 DNA: TGTGCCAGCAGCTCGGGATCAGGTTACAATCAGCCCCAGCATTTT
V gene: TRBV5-5
D gene: NA
clone size: NA
J gene: TRBJ1-5

CDR3 protein: CASSGEWGASTDTQYF
CDR3 DNA: TGTGCCAGCAGCGGGGAATGGGGGGCTAGCACAGATACGCAGTATTTT
V gene: TRBV9
D gene: NA
clone size: NA
J gene: TRBJ2-3

CDR3 protein: CASSFPGQPVGEQYF
CDR3 DNA: TGTGCCAGCAGTTTTCCGGGACAACCCGTAGGCGAGCAGTACTTC
V gene: TRBV28
D gene: NA
clone size: NA
J gene: TRBJ2-7